The 11 T cell receptor beta chains presented below share a single source sample, sequenced in a study of blood T cell repertoires in COVID-19. Using immunoSEQ multiplex PCR, the repertoire was profiled, and TCRdb retains in-frame clones only, with some absent. The sample shows around 300,000 clones, about 87% of them seen only once. The sequenced sample was PBMCs or T cells enriched from blood (not recorded which). Receptor source: a woman aged 45-65 years who had recovered from COVID-19.

Notes on this clone: Other DNA sequences in this sample translate to the same CDR3. The genes are TRBV12-3 or TRBV12-4 and TRBJ1-2, with unresolved D. V lost 8 bases, J lost 4 bases, and 5 bases lay in between. The CDR3 runs to 10 residues. CDR3 amino acids: CASGSYGYTF. CDR3 nucleotide sequence: TGTGCCAGCGGTAGCTATGGCTACACCTTC.

The table lists this clone with a count of one. V and J are TRBV7-2 and TRBJ2-7; maybe TRBD1 (6 bases). The ends were cut back, 1 base at V and 2 bases at J, with 9 bases in the middle. The CDR3 length is 14 residues. Germline lookup yields CDR1 SGHTA and CDR2 FQGNSA. The CDR3 DNA sequence: TGTGCCAGCAGCTTAGGAGGACAGCCCTACGAGCAGTACTTC. Its protein product is CASSLGGQPYEQYF.

V usage is TRBV5-4 and J usage is TRBJ2-6; 7 bases line up with TRBD2. After removal of 4 bases from V and 1 base from J, the junction contained 2 bases not matched to a gene. The CDR3 has 15 residues. Germline lookup yields CDR1 SGHNT and CDR2 YYREEE (reference sequence). The CDR3 sequence is CASSRRGSGANVLTF. The CDR3 DNA is TGTGCCAGCAGCCGGCGGGGGTCTGGGGCCAACGTCCTGACTTTC. The full variable domain, in which reference TRBV5-4 and TRBJ2-6 provide the parts outside the CDR3, is ETGVTQSPTHLIKTRGQQVTLRCSSQSGHNTVSWYQQALGQGPQFIFQYYREEENGRGNFPPRFSGLQFPNYSSELNVNALELDDSALYLCASSRRGSGANVLTFGAGSRLTVL.

This chain joins TRBV5-6 and TRBJ1-1; the D gene is possibly TRBD1 (5 bases). Trimming cost V 0 bases and J 0 bases, with 12 bases left between them. This CDR3 comprises 16 residues. Germline assignment: CDR1 SGHDT and CDR2 YYEEEE. CDR3 loop: CASSLGNAGMNTEAFF. DNA for the CDR3: TGTGCCAGCAGCTTGGGCAATGCAGGGATGAACACTGAAGCTTTCTTT.

The gene calls are TRBV13 and TRBJ1-6; TRBD1 matches 7 bases. CDR3 size: 14 residues. Germline CDR1 and CDR2: PRHDT and FYEKMQ (reference sequence). Trimming removed 5 bases from V and 7 bases from J; junction bases left unmatched: 5. This chain's CDR3 is CASSSTGDNSPLHF. The CDR3 DNA sequence: TGTGCCAGCAGCAGCACAGGGGACAATTCACCCCTCCACTTT.

The V gene is TRBV5-5, the J gene TRBJ2-7, with D possibly matching TRBD1 (5 bases). Germline assignment: CDR1 SGHKS and CDR2 YYEKEE (reference sequence). Trimming took off 4 bases at V and 4 bases at J, with 15 bases between the two ends. The CDR3 is made up of 14 amino acids. The chain's CDR3 is CASSPTSTEYEQYF. CDR3 nucleotides: TGTGCCAGCAGCCCAACTTCGACAGAGTACGAGCAGTACTTC.

This clone was detected only once. The chain has TRBV4-3 and TRBJ2-1; D is undetermined. The V and J ends lost 3 bases and 5 bases respectively, with 14 bases between them. In germline, CDR1 is LGHNA, CDR2 YSLEER. The CDR3 spans 15 residues. Written as DNA, the CDR3 is TGCGCCAGCAGCCACCGCACCTCCTTAGACAATGAGCAGTTCTTC. Its translation: CASSHRTSLDNEQFF.

This chain connects TRBV5-5 to TRBJ1-2; no clear D gene. Germline V gene sequence: CDR1 SGHKS, CDR2 YYEKEE (reference sequence). V was shortened by 5 bases and J by 2 bases, with 10 bases between the two germline ends. The CDR3 extends over 13 amino acids. The CDR3 region is CASRRIGNYGYTF. The CDR3 region has the DNA TGTGCCAGCAGACGGATCGGGAACTATGGCTACACCTTC.

The table lists this clone with a few counts. This chain uses TRBV5-1 with TRBJ2-3, with 7 bases that match TRBD1. CDR1 is SGHRS and CDR2 is YFSETQ in the germline V gene. V lost 4 bases to trimming and J lost 6 bases; unmatched junction nucleotides: 11. The CDR3 totals 15 residues. CDR3 bases: TGCGCCAGCAGCCCGGGCCGACAGGGTGGCGATACGCAGTATTTT. It is translated as CASSPGRQGGDTQYF.

The chain combines TRBV29-1 with TRBJ1-1, with 7 nucleotides matching TRBD1. This CDR3 is built from 14 residues. Per the germline V gene, CDR1 is SQVTM and CDR2 is ANQGSEA. Germline trimming cut 5 bases from V and 0 bases from J; bases unmatched to any gene: 6. As DNA, the CDR3 is TGCAGCGTTAATTTACAGGGGATGAACACTGAAGCTTTCTTT. Amino acids: CSVNLQGMNTEAFF.

As regards this clone: Its ends do not fully match the called genes, so a read error is possible. The rearrangement joins TRBV7-7 to TRBJ2-1, with 8 bases fitting TRBD1. CDR3 size: 17 residues. Germline assignment: CDR1 SSHAT and CDR2 FNYEAQ (reference sequence). The chain's CDR3 is CASSPRPGGQGSHEQFF. Here the CDR3 DNA reads TGTGCTAGCAGCCCCCGACCAGGAGGACAGGGAAGTCATGAGCAGTTCTTC.